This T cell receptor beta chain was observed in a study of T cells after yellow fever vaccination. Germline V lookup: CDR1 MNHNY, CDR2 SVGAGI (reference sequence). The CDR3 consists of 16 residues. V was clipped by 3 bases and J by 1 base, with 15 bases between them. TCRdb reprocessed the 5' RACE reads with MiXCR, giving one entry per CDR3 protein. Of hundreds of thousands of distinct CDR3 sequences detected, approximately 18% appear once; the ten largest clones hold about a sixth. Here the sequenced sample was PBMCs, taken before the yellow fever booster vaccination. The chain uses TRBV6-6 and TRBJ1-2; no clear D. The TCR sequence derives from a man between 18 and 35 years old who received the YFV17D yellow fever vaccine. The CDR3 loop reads CASSYSSTEVNYGYTF. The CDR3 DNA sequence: TGTGCCAGCAGTTATTCGAGTACGGAGGTTAACTATGGCTACACCTTC.